These T cell receptor beta chains were read from a single sample in a study of T-cell reconstitution after alpha-beta-depleted transplantation in children. TCRdb used MiXCR to reprocess the PCR reads, holding one entry per CDR3 protein. The sample carries roughly 200,000 distinct CDR3 sequences, roughly 8.3% recorded once. The sample consisted of PBMCs, mostly from graft donor cells, taken 360 days after TCRalphabeta/CD19-depleted stem cell transplant. Every receptor here comes from a male patient aged 2 to 10 who had a stem cell transplant for acute myeloid leukemia, so the T cells may come from the graft donor. CDR3s include the opening cysteine and the closing phenylalanine or tryptophan. A D gene is named only where the DNA matches it firmly.

D,J,V,CDR3
TRBD2,TRBJ2-1,TRBV20-1,CSAAPLAGAIYNEQFF
NA,TRBJ2-4,TRBV14,CASSHAGTQNIQYF
NA,TRBJ2-1,TRBV25-1,CASSESVEQFF
NA,TRBJ1-1,TRBV18,CASSPRDGGLLNTEAFF
TRBD1,TRBJ1-1,TRBV10-3,CATDRGKQRGSGAEAFF
TRBD1,TRBJ1-1,TRBV12-3/TRBV12-4,CASSSGTGGPTEAFF
TRBD1,TRBJ1-1,TRBV20-1,CSAREDRVGTEAFF
NA,TRBJ1-1,TRBV29-1,CSVGGMARLEGTEAFF
NA,TRBJ2-1,TRBV2,CASRPFGQEQFF
TRBD2,TRBJ2-2,TRBV20-1,CSARDGTSITGELFF
TRBD2,TRBJ2-7,TRBV7-2,CASSFSTSGRLSEQYF
NA,TRBJ2-2,TRBV10-3,CAISAGSNTGELFF
TRBD1,TRBJ2-5,TRBV11-2,CASSLGQGAWETQYF
TRBD1,TRBJ2-3,TRBV5-1,CASSIEGQANTQYF
NA,TRBJ2-7,TRBV29-1,CSVPGFSSYEQYF
NA,TRBJ2-3,TRBV2,CASRENTDTQYF
NA,TRBJ2-1,TRBV4-1,CASSQDGTEQFF
TRBD1,TRBJ1-5,TRBV24-1,CATSERTGGAGGQPQHF
NA,TRBJ1-1,TRBV10-3,CAISAGSTEAFF
TRBD1,TRBJ2-1,TRBV20-1,CSALQGWSDEQFF